This T cell receptor beta chain emerged from a study of persistence of HIV-infected CD4 T cells. For the study at large: Donors were ART-treated; their CMV- and Gag-responding CD4+ T cells were isolated. Study findings and constraints: Rare CMV-responding cells carrying HIV-1 proviruses were not analyzed separately for TCR. Antigen-responding cells were enriched for degenerate expanded CDR3beta sequences.

The stimulus was an HIV-1 Gag 15-mer peptide pool, 0.85 to 1 ug/peptide/mL. CD40L/CD69 double-negative CD45RO-high memory CD4+ T cells were collected. This was the immunoSEQ version 4 assay in survey mode. Template was genomic DNA at about 10 ng/uL, with up to 1 ug used per sample. Here immunoSEQ multiplex PCR was the method, and the copy in TCRdb shows in-frame clones only, minus some. The table has about 36,000 clones, 85% seen once; the top ten hold 5.4%. This CDR3 has 15 amino acids. The germline V gene encodes CDR1 SGDLS and CDR2 YYNGEE. Trimming took 0 bases from V and 9 from J, leaving 13 bases between them. Turning to this clone: The antigen is undetermined.

The receptor's source is an adult with HIV. The donor label of this sample is uncertain. The chain is built from TRBV9 and TRBJ1-6; D gene ambiguous. The source material was cultured CD4+ T cells from PBMCs, sampled from a patient who received antiretroviral therapy. The CDR3 protein is CASSVVAAAGSPLHF. DNA of the CDR3: TGTGCCAGCAGCGTAGTAGCAGCGGCTGGTTCACCCCTCCACTTT.